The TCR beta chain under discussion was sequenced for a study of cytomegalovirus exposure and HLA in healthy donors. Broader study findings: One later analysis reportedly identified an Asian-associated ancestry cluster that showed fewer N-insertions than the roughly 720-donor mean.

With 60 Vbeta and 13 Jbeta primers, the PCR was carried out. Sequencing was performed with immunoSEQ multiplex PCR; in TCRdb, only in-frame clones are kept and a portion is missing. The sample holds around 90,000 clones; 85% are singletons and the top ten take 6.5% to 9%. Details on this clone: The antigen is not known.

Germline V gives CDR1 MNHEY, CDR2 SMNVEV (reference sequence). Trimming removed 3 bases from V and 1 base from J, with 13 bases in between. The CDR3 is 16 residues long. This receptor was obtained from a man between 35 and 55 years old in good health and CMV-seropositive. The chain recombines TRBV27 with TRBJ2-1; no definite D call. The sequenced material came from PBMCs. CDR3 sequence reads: CASSFRRTLSYNEQFF. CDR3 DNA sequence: TGTGCCAGCAGTTTTAGGAGAACTCTATCCTACAATGAGCAGTTCTTC.